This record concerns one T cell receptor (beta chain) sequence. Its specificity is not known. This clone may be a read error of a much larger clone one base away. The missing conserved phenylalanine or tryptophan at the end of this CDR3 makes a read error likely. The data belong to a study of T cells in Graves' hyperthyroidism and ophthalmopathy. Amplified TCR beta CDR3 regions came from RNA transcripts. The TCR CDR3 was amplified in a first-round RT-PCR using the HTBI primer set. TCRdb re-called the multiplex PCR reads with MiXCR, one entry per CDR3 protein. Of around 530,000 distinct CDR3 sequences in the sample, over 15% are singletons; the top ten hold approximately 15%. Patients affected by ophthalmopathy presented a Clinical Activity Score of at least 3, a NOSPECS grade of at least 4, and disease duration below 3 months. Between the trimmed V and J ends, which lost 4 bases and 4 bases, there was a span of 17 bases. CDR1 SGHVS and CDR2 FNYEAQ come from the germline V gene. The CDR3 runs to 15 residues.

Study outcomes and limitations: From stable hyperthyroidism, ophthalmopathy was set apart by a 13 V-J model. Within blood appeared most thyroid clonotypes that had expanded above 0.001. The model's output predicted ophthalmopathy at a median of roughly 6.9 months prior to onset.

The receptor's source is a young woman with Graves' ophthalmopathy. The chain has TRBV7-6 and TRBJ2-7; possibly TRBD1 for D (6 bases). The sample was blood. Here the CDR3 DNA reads TGTGCCAGCAGCTCCTTCAGGGGTAGCTCGTACGAGCAGTACCTC. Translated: CASSSFRGSSYEQYL.